The source of this T cell receptor beta chain is a study of cytomegalovirus exposure and HLA in healthy donors. The trim removed 6 bases at V and 7 bases at J, leaving 5 bases unmatched. This CDR3 contains 14 residues. Germline loops: CDR1 LNHDA, CDR2 SQIVND (reference sequence). This clone was seen just once. No antigen is known for it. Primers for the PCR totalled 60 Vbeta and 13 Jbeta. How the authors handled the data: Later reanalysis found 75 million to 95 million unique TCR beta chains, around 9.9 million of them shared. Generated by immunoSEQ multiplex PCR, the TCRdb table keeps only in-frame clones and is missing some. Clone size and V and J calls were adopted from that table, with D and trimming inferred from the DNA. The table has about 67,000 clones, around 63% seen once. The study's findings and limits: Reportedly, diagnosis of cytomegalovirus status by the classifier showed high specificity and sensitivity. A later analysis linked a missense variant in DCLRE1C to the trimming of TCR beta V and J genes. Immune exposure information available was restricted to CMV serostatus.

V gene TRBV19 combines with J gene TRBJ1-6, with 8 positions matching TRBD1. The sample taken for sequencing was PBMCs. The TCR originated in a woman in her thirties in good health and CMV-seronegative. The CDR3 DNA follows: TGTGCCAGTAGCTTGACAGGGGTCAATTCACCCCTCCACTTT. It is translated as CASSLTGVNSPLHF.